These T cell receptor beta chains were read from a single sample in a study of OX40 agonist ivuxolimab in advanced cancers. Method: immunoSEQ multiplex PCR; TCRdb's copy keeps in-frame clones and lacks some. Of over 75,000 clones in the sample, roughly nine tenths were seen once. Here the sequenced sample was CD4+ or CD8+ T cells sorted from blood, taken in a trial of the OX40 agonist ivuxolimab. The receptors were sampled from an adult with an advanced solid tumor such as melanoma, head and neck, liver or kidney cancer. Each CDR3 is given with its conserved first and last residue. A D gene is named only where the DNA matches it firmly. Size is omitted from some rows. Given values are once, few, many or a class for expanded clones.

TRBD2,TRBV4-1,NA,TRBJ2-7,TGCGCCAGCAGCCAAGATCAAACCGGACTAGCGGGAGTGCTCTACGAGCAGTACTTC,CASSQDQTGLAGVLYEQYF
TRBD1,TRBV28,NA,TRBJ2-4,TGTGCCAGCAGTTTGATACAGGGGGGAAACATTCAGTACTTC,CASSLIQGGNIQYF
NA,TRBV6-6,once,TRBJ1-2,TGTGCCAGCAGCTTCTACAGAAGTACTAACTATGGCTACACCTTC,CASSFYRSTNYGYTF
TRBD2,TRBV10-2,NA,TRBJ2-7,TGCGCCAGCAACACCGGGACTAGTCGCGAGCAGTACTTC,CASNTGTSREQYF
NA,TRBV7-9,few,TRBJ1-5,TGTGCCAGCAGCTCCATCGGGCCCCAGCATTTT,CASSSIGPQHF
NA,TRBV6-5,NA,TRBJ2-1,TGTGCCAGCAGTTACTCGAACGAGCAGTTCTTC,CASSYSNEQFF
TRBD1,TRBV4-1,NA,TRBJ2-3,TGCGCCAGCAGCCAATGGCCGGGACAGGGCCACACAGATACGCAGTATTTT,CASSQWPGQGHTDTQYF
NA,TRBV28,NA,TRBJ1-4,TGTGCCAGCAGTTTAAACAGGGCATCGGATGAAAAACTGTTTTTT,CASSLNRASDEKLFF
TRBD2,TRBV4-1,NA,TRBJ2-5,TGCGCCAGCAGCCAAGAGGAGGTTAGCGGGAGAGAGACCCAGTACTTC,CASSQEEVSGRETQYF
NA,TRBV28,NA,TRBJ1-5,TGTGCCAGCAGTTTACCCCCGAATCAGCCCCAGCATTTT,CASSLPPNQPQHF
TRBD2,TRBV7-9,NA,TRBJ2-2,TGTGCCAGCAGCTCCGGACTAGCGGGATCTTTAGCCGGGGAGCTGTTTTTT,CASSSGLAGSLAGELFF
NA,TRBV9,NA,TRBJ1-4,TGTGCCAGCAGCCCTGGACACACAACTAATGAAAAACTGTTTTTT,CASSPGHTTNEKLFF
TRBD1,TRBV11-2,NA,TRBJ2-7,TGTGCCAGCAGCCACCGGGACAGGGCCATTAAAGGGACGTACGAGCAGTACTTC,CASSHRDRAIKGTYEQYF
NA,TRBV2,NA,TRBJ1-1,TGTGCCAGCTCGAACACTGAAGCTTTCTTT,CASSNTEAFF
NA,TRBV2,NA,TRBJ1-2,TGTGCCAGCAGCGGAGAATCCTATGGCTACACCTTC,CASSGESYGYTF